A single sample gave rise to the 29 T cell receptor beta chains below, sequenced in a study of T cell changes during pregnancy in multiple sclerosis. Libraries were prepared by immunoSEQ multiplex PCR; TCRdb keeps only in-frame clonotypes and omits some of them. This sample yields over 70,000 clones, of which 90% to 95% are seen a single time; 1.5% to 2% belongs to the top ten. The input for sequencing was peripheral blood, taken in the first trimester of pregnancy. These receptor sequences come from a female donor in good health, enrolled as a control in a pregnancy study.

This chain connects TRBV2 to TRBJ1-4, with D tentatively TRBD1 (6 bases). V shed 6 bases and J shed 3 bases, with 8 bases lying between them. Germline lookup yields CDR1 SNHLY and CDR2 FYNNEI. This CDR3 comprises 13 residues. The CDR3 DNA reads TGTGCCAGCAGCACAGGGTCTAATGAAAAACTGTTTTTT. Amino acid sequence: CASSTGSNEKLFF.

V is TRBV5-4 and J is TRBJ2-7, with TRBD2 identical over 9 bases. The CDR3 spans 16 residues. Trimming removed 2 bases from V and 6 bases from J; junction bases left unmatched: 12. Germline loops: CDR1 SGHNT, CDR2 YYREEE (reference sequence). CDR3 sequence (DNA): TGTGCCAGCAGCTTTGGCGGGAGGGCCCAGGTGACCGAGCAGTACTTC. Residues: CASSFGGRAQVTEQYF.

The V gene is TRBV28, the J gene TRBJ2-7; 8 positions agree with TRBD2. Germline V gene sequence: CDR1 MDHEN, CDR2 SYDVKM. V was pared by 2 bases and J by 5 bases, with 5 bases of the junction left unmatched. The CDR3 has 14 amino acids. This chain's CDR3 is CASSLPSGYNEQYF. CDR3 nucleotide sequence: TGTGCCAGCAGTTTACCTAGCGGGTACAACGAGCAGTACTTC.

The chain employs TRBV25-1 and TRBJ2-7; D is perhaps TRBD1 (6 bases). Germline V gene sequence: CDR1 MGHDK, CDR2 SYGVNS. CDR3 length: 13 amino acids. V was clipped by 4 bases and J by 4 bases, with 11 bases between them. CDR3 amino acids: CASSVRGVYEQYF. CDR3 coding DNA: TGTGCCAGCAGTGTCAGGGGTGTGTACGAGCAGTACTTC.

V and J are TRBV5-6 and TRBJ2-3; no firm D call. The germline gives CDR1 SGHDT, CDR2 YYEEEE. V was clipped by 4 bases and J by 0 bases, with 9 bases between them. The CDR3 sequence is 14 residues long. CDR3 in amino acids: CASSRGTSTDTQYF. The CDR3 coding sequence is TGTGCCAGCAGCCGAGGAACTAGCACAGATACGCAGTATTTT.

The chain carries TRBV5-1 and TRBJ2-7, with a weak D call TRBD1 (6 bases). V was pared by 1 base and J by 0 bases, with 14 bases between. The CDR3 runs 16 residues. Germline CDR1 is SGHRS and CDR2 is YFSETQ. DNA for the CDR3: TGCGCCAGCAGCTTGTATTTTGGGACAAGCTCCTACGAGCAGTACTTC. This translates into CASSLYFGTSSYEQYF.

This chain connects TRBV28 to TRBJ1-1, with a tentative D call TRBD1 (6 bases). There are 14 residues in the CDR3. Deletions cut 7 bases from V and 1 base from J, with 13 bases between. CDR1 and CDR2 from the germline V gene are MDHEN and SYDVKM. The CDR3 here is CASTWQGRNTEAFF. The CDR3 DNA follows: TGTGCCAGCACCTGGCAGGGGCGGAACACTGAAGCTTTCTTT.

The chain has TRBV19 and TRBJ2-6; D not resolved. Trimming pared 6 bases from V and 0 bases from J, leaving 9 bases between. Per the germline V gene, CDR1 is LNHDA and CDR2 is SQIVND (reference sequence). The CDR3 sequence is 15 residues long. The CDR3 bases are TGTGCCAGTAGAGCACTGGTCTCTGGGGCCAACGTCCTGACTTTC. Translated: CASRALVSGANVLTF.

The CDR3 region is CASSTETGLKEETQYF. CDR3 nucleotide sequence: TGTGCCAGCAGCACCGAGACGGGTCTCAAAGAAGAGACCCAGTACTTC. The chain carries TRBV7-9 and TRBJ2-5; unclear D gene. V was shortened by 5 bases and J by 3 bases, with 19 bases between the two germline ends. CDR1 and CDR2 (germline): SEHNR, FQNEAQ (reference sequence). This CDR3 is built from 16 residues.

The chain couples TRBV6-8 to TRBJ2-3, with 12 nucleotides matching TRBD2. Trimming cost V 6 bases and J 3 bases; bases outside gene matches: 19. The germline CDR1 and CDR2 sequences are MNHGY and SAAAGT. There are 20 residues in the CDR3. The CDR3 is CASRMGLAGSRGRLTDTQYF. In nucleotides, the CDR3 is TGTGCCAGCAGAATGGGACTAGCGGGCTCCCGGGGTCGTTTGACAGATACGCAGTATTTT.

This clone was seen a single time. V usage is TRBV28 and J usage is TRBJ1-2, with no clear D. Per germline, CDR1 MDHEN and CDR2 SYDVKM. The CDR3 sequence is 12 residues long. Trimming cost V 2 bases and J 8 bases, with 9 bases left between them. CDR3 residues: CASSLEETGYTF. The CDR3 DNA sequence: TGTGCCAGCAGTTTAGAGGAAACCGGCTACACCTTC.

CDR3 nucleotide sequence: TGTGCCTGGAGTGTGACGAGGAATCAGCCCCAGCATTTT. Translated, it gives CAWSVTRNQPQHF. The chain joins TRBV30 to TRBJ1-5; D is unclear. CDR1 and CDR2 from the germline V gene are GTSNPN and SVGIG (reference sequence). V was clipped by 0 bases and J by 4 bases, with 7 bases between them. The length of the CDR3 is 13 residues.

The chain recombines TRBV15 with TRBJ1-1; D gene unclear. Trimming removed 0 bases from V and 2 bases from J, with 7 bases in between. There are 14 residues in the CDR3. The germline V gene encodes CDR1 LNHNV and CDR2 YYDKDF (reference sequence). The CDR3 DNA follows: TGTGCCACCAGCAGAGATCGACAAAACACTGAAGCTTTCTTT. It specifies CATSRDRQNTEAFF.

This rearrangement joins TRBV4-1 to TRBJ1-2; no definite D call. Germline CDR1 MGHRA, CDR2 YSYEKL. The CDR3 extends over 14 amino acids. V shed 5 bases and J shed 5 bases, with 15 bases lying between them. The CDR3 DNA is TGCGCCAGCAGCTTCCTGACTACCTCATATGGCTACACCTTC. Protein product: CASSFLTTSYGYTF.

The J gene is TRBJ1-1, the V gene TRBV13; D is uncertain. The CDR3 spans 13 residues. The germline V and J ends were trimmed by 1 base and 7 bases, with 10 bases remaining between them. Germline V gives CDR1 PRHDT, CDR2 FYEKMQ (reference sequence). The CDR3 DNA is TGTGCCAGCAGCTTAGAACTCCGGGGTGAAGCTTTCTTT. It is translated as CASSLELRGEAFF.

The chain couples TRBV28 to TRBJ2-7; 10 bases are shared with TRBD1. The CDR3 has 14 residues. Losses at the gene ends were 7 bases for V and 4 bases for J; bases not matched to a gene: 7. CDR1 is MDHEN and CDR2 is SYDVKM in the germline V gene. CDR3 DNA sequence: TGTGCCAGCAAACCCGACAGGGGGCGGTACGAGCAGTACTTC. Translating it yields CASKPDRGRYEQYF.

The rearrangement uses TRBV18 and TRBJ2-1; 10 nucleotides line up with TRBD2. V shed 0 bases and J 6 bases; nucleotides not matched to a gene: 5. This CDR3 has 16 residues. Germline V lookup: CDR1 KGHSH, CDR2 LQKENI. CDR3 in amino acids: CASSPPGSGRANEQFF. The CDR3 DNA follows: TGTGCCAGCTCACCACCGGGGAGCGGGAGGGCCAATGAGCAGTTCTTC.

The chain employs TRBV27 and TRBJ2-3, with 14 bases matching TRBD2. Losses at the gene ends were 5 bases for V and 8 bases for J; bases not matched to a gene: 9. Germline V gives CDR1 MNHEY, CDR2 SMNVEV (reference sequence). The CDR3 covers 16 residues. CDR3 DNA: TGTGCCAGCAGTCCTGGGACTAGCGGGAGAAGGGGTACGCAGTATTTT. It specifies CASSPGTSGRRGTQYF.

This chain uses TRBV30 with TRBJ2-7, with D possibly TRBD1 on 6 matching bases. Trimming took off 1 base at V and 3 bases at J, with 10 bases between the two ends. This CDR3 region has 13 residues. Germline V gene lookup returns CDR1 GTSNPN and CDR2 SVGIG (reference sequence). The CDR3 DNA reads TGTGCCTGGAGTGGAAAACAGGGCTACGAGCAGTACTTC. Translated, it gives CAWSGKQGYEQYF.

The chain joins TRBV18 to TRBJ2-7; TRBD2 agrees at 7 bases. Unmatched junction bases numbered 13, after V lost 3 bases and J lost 2 bases. Germline assignment: CDR1 KGHSH and CDR2 LQKENI. The CDR3 consists of 17 residues. The CDR3 reads CASSPNRGGRGAYEQYF. The CDR3 coding sequence is TGTGCCAGCTCACCGAATAGGGGCGGGAGAGGGGCCTACGAGCAGTACTTC. The variable domain in full, completed from reference TRBV18 and TRBJ2-7, reads NAGVMQNPRHLVRRRGQEARLRCSPMKGHSHVYWYRQLPEEGLKFMVYLQKENIIDESGMPKERFSAEFPKEGPSILRIQQVVRGDSAAYFCASSPNRGGRGAYEQYFGPGTRLTVT.

This chain connects TRBV28 to TRBJ1-2, with TRBD1 matching 8 bases. Per germline, CDR1 MDHEN and CDR2 SYDVKM. The CDR3 has 15 residues. Trimming cost V 2 bases and J 2 bases; bases outside gene matches: 4. CDR3 in DNA: TGTGCCAGCAGTTTACCCGGACAGGGAAACTATGGCTACACCTTC. Residues: CASSLPGQGNYGYTF.

The V and J genes are TRBV19 and TRBJ1-5; D unclear. In germline, CDR1 is LNHDA, CDR2 SQIVND (reference sequence). Trimming shortened V by 1 base and J by 6 bases, and 10 bases separated the two germline ends. The CDR3 covers 14 residues. CDR3: CASSIVSGSQPQHF. CDR3 coding DNA: TGTGCCAGTAGTATAGTATCGGGGAGTCAGCCCCAGCATTTT.

The chain couples TRBV9 to TRBJ2-1; D may be TRBD1 (6 bases). CDR1 is SGDLS, CDR2 YYNGEE, per germline. This CDR3 spans 15 amino acids. Trimming took off 2 bases at V and 6 bases at J, with 15 bases between the two ends. The CDR3 reads CASSVTTGTRNEQFF. The CDR3 DNA reads TGTGCCAGCAGCGTCACGACCGGGACACGCAATGAGCAGTTCTTC.

The chain is built from TRBV28 and TRBJ1-4; D is possibly TRBD1 (6 bases). The length of the CDR3 is 14 residues. Trimming pared 4 bases from V and 6 bases from J, leaving 12 bases between. From germline, CDR1 is MDHEN and CDR2 SYDVKM. The CDR3 loop is CASSSGRGHEKLFF. CDR3 in DNA: TGTGCCAGCAGTTCGGGCAGGGGTCATGAAAAACTGTTTTTT.

The chain joins TRBV6-6 to TRBJ2-7, with TRBD2 matching 10 bases. The germline CDR1 and CDR2 sequences are MNHNY and SVGAGI (reference sequence). The CDR3 length is 13 residues. V shed 7 bases, J shed 4 bases, and the junction held 4 bases outside the gene matches. CDR3 region: CASTWTSGYEQYF. The CDR3 bases are TGTGCCAGCACCTGGACTAGCGGATACGAGCAGTACTTC.

The chain couples TRBV5-4 to TRBJ1-3; 7 bases map to TRBD1. J was trimmed by 0 bases and V by 4 bases; bases with no gene match: 7. The V gene's germline CDR1 is SGHNT and CDR2 YYREEE (reference sequence). The CDR3 is 16 amino acids. The CDR3 protein is CASSLGQPRSGNTIYF. CDR3 in DNA: TGTGCCAGCAGCCTGGGACAGCCGCGCTCTGGAAACACCATATATTTT.

The chain carries TRBV15 and TRBJ2-7; 9 bases align to TRBD2. Germline CDR1 reads LNHNV; CDR2 reads YYDKDF (reference sequence). The CDR3 loop spans 15 amino acids. The V and J ends lost 8 bases and 5 bases, in that order; junction bases with no gene match: 13. The CDR3 here is CATGAAGGPWNEQYF. The DNA of the CDR3 is TGTGCCACCGGTGCGGCGGGAGGGCCTTGGAACGAGCAGTACTTC.

V usage is TRBV27 and J usage is TRBJ2-7; weak D call: TRBD2 (6 bases). The CDR3 has 14 amino acids. The ends were cut back, 10 bases at V and 2 bases at J, with 18 bases in the middle. CDR1 MNHEY and CDR2 SMNVEV come from the germline V gene (reference sequence). The CDR3 loop reads CATHDGGTTYEQYF. The DNA of the CDR3 is TGTGCCACCCATGATGGGGGGACCACCTACGAGCAGTACTTC.

The rearrangement links TRBV5-5 to TRBJ2-7; TRBD1 is a possible D gene (5 bases). Trimming stripped 1 base from V and 4 bases from J, with 12 bases between. Germline V gene lookup returns CDR1 SGHKS and CDR2 YYEKEE (reference sequence). There are 14 residues in the CDR3. The CDR3, as DNA: TGTGCCAGCAGCTTGACAGGTAGCCCGTACGAGCAGTACTTC. Its translation is CASSLTGSPYEQYF. The full variable domain, with the rest looked up from reference TRBV5-5 and TRBJ2-7, is DAGVTQSPTHLIKTRGQQVTLRCSPISGHKSVSWYQQVLGQGPQFIFQYYEKEERGRGNFPDRFSARQFPNYSSELNVNALLLGDSALYLCASSLTGSPYEQYFGPGTRLTVT.